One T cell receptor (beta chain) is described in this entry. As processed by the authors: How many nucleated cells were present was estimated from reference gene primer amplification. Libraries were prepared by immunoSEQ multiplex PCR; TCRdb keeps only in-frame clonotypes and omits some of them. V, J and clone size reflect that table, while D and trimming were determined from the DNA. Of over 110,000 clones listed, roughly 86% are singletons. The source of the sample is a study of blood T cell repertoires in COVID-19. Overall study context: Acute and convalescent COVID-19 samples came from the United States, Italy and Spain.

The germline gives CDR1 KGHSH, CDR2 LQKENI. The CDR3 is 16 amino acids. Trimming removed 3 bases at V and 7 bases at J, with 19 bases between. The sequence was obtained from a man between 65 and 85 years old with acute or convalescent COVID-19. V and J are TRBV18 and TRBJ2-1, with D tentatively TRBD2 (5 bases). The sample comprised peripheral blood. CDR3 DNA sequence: TGTGCCAGCTCACCCCGGGGATCCCTCGATATAAATGAGCAGTTCTTC. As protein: CASSPRGSLDINEQFF.